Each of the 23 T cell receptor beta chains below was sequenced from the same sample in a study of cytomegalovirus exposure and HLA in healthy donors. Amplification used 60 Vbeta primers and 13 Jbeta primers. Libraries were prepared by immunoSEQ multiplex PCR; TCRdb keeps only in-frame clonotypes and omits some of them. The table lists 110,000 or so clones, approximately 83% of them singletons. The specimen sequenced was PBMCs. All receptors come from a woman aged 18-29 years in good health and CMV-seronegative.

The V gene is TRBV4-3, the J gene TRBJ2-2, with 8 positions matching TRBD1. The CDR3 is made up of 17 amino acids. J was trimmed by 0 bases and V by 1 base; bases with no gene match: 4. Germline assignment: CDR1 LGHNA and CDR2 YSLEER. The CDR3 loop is CASSQGPGQANTGELFF. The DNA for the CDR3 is TGCGCCAGCAGCCAAGGACCGGGACAGGCGAACACCGGGGAGCTGTTTTTT.

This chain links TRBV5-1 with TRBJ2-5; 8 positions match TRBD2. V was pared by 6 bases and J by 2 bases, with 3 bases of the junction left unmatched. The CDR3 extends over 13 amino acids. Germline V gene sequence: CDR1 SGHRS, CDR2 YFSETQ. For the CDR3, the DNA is TGCGCCAGCACTAGCGGGCCGCAAGAGACCCAGTACTTC. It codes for CASTSGPQETQYF.

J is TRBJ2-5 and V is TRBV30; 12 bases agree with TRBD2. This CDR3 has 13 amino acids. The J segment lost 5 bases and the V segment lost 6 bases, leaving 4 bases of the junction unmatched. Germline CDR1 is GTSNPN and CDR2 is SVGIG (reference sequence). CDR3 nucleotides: TGTGCCTGCCGGACTAGCGGGGTGGAGACCCAGTACTTC. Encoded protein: CACRTSGVETQYF.

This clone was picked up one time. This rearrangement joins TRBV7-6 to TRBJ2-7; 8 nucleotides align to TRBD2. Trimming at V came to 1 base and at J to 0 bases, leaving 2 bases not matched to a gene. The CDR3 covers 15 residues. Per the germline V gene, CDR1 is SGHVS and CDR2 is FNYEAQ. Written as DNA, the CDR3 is TGTGCCAGCAGCTTAGATGGGACTAGCTCCTACGAGCAGTACTTC. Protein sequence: CASSLDGTSSYEQYF.

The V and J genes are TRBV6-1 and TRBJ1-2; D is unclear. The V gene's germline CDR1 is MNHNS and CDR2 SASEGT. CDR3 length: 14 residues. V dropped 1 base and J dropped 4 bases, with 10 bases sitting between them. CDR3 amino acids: CASSEDHELYGYTF. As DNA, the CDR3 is TGTGCCAGCAGTGAAGACCACGAACTCTATGGCTACACCTTC.

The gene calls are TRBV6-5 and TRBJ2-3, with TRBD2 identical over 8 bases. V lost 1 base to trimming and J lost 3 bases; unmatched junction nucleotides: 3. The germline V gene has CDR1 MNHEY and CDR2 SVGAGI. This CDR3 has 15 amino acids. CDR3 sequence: CASSYLGGGTDTQYF. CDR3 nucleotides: TGTGCCAGCAGTTACTTGGGCGGGGGGACAGATACGCAGTATTTT.

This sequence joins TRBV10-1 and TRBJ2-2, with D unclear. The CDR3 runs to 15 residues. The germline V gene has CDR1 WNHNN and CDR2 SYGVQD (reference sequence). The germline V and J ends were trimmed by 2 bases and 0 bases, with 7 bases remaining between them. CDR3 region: CASSEDTSNTGELFF. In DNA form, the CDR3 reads TGCGCCAGCAGTGAGGACACCTCGAACACCGGGGAGCTGTTTTTT.

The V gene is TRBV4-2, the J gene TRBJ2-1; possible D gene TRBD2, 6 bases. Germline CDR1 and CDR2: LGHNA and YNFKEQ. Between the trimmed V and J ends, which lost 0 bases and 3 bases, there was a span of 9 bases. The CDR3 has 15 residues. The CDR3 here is CASSQDVGGYNEQFF. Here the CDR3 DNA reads TGTGCCAGCAGCCAAGATGTGGGGGGCTACAATGAGCAGTTCTTC.

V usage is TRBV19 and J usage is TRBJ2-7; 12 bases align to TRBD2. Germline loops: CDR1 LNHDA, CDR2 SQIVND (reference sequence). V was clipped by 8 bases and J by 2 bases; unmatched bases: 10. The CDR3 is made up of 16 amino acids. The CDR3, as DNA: TGTGCCAGTGCAGGGACTAGCGGGTTACAGCCCTACGAGCAGTACTTC. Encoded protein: CASAGTSGLQPYEQYF.

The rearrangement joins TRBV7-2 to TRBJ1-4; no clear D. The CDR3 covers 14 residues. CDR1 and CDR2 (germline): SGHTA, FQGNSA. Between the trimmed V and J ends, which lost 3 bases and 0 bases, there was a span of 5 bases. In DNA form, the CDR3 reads TGTGCCAGCAGCTTTTCTGCAACTAATGAAAAACTGTTTTTT. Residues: CASSFSATNEKLFF.

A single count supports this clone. This chain's CDR3 is CASSPGQGGEQFF. The CDR3, as DNA: TGTGCCAGCTCACCAGGACAGGGGGGTGAGCAGTTCTTC. V is TRBV18 and J is TRBJ2-1, with TRBD1 matching 10 bases. The germline V gene encodes CDR1 KGHSH and CDR2 LQKENI. The CDR3 consists of 13 residues. V shed 2 bases, J shed 9 bases, and the junction held 1 base outside the gene matches.

CDR3 protein: CAISAGGNQETQYF. The CDR3 nucleotides read TGTGCCATCAGTGCGGGGGGGAACCAAGAGACCCAGTACTTC. The chain combines TRBV10-3 with TRBJ2-5; 8 nucleotides agree with TRBD2. The CDR3 runs to 14 residues. V lost 4 bases to trimming and J lost 0 bases; unmatched junction nucleotides: 1. CDR1 ENHRY and CDR2 SYGVKD come from the germline V gene.

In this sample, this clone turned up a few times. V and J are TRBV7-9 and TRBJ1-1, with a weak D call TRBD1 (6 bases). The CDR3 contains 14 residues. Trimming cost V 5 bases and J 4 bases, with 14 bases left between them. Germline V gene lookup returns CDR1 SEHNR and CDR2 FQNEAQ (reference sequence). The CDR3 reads CASSTLDSPTEAFF. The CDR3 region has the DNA TGTGCCAGCAGCACTTTGGACAGCCCCACTGAAGCTTTCTTT.

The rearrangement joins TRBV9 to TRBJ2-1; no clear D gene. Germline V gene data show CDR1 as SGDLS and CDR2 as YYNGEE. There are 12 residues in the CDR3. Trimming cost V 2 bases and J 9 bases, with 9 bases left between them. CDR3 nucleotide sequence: TGTGCCAGCAGCGTGCCCCCGAGTGAGCAGTTCTTC. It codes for CASSVPPSEQFF.

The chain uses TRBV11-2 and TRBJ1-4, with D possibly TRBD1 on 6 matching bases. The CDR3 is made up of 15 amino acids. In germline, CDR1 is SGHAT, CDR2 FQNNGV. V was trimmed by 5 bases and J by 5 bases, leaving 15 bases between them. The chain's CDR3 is CASSLNGQPNEKLFF. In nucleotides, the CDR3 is TGTGCCAGCAGCCTGAATGGACAGCCAAATGAAAAACTGTTTTTT.

CDR3 nucleotide sequence: TGTGCCAGCAGTTTAGCCGGGGATATTCAGTACTTC. This sequence encodes CASSLAGDIQYF. The rearrangement uses TRBV27 and TRBJ2-4, with D possibly being TRBD2 (5 bases). The V end was cut by 2 bases, the J end by 10 bases, with 9 bases between. Germline CDR1 MNHEY, CDR2 SMNVEV (reference sequence). The CDR3 runs to 12 residues.

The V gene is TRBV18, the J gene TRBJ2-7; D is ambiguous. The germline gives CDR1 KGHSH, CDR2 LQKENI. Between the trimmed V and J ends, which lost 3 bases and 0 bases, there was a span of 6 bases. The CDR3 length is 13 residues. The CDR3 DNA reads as TGTGCCAGCTCACCCGGTAGCTCCTACGAGCAGTACTTC. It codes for CASSPGSSYEQYF.

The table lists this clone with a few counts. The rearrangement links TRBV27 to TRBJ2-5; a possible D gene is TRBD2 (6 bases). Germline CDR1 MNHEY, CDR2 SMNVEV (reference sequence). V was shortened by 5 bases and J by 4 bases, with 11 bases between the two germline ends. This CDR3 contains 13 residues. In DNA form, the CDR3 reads TGTGCCAGCAGTAACCGGGGGAGAGAGACCCAGTACTTC. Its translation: CASSNRGRETQYF.

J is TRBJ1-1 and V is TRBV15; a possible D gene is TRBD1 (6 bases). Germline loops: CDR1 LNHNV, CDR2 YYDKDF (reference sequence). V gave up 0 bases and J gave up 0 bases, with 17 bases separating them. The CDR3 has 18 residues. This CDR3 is CATSRDGTGFAMNTEAFF. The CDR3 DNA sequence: TGTGCCACCAGCAGAGATGGAACAGGGTTTGCGATGAACACTGAAGCTTTCTTT.

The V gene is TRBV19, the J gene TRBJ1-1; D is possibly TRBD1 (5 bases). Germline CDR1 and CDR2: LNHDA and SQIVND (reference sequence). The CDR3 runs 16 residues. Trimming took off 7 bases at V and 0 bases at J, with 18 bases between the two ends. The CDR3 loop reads CASTSTSRELNTEAFF. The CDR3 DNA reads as TGTGCCAGTACCTCAACCTCCAGGGAACTGAACACTGAAGCTTTCTTT.

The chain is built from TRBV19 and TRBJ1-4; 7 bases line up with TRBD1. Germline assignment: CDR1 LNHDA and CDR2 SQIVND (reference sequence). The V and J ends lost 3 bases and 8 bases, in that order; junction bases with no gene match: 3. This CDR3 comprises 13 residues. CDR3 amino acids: CASSINRGEKLFF. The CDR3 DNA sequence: TGTGCCAGTAGTATCAACAGGGGAGAAAAACTGTTTTTT.

CDR3 DNA: TGCGCCAGCAGCTCAGGGACAGGAGAAAACATTCAGTACTTC. It yields the protein CASSSGTGENIQYF. This rearrangement joins TRBV5-1 to TRBJ2-4; 8 positions match TRBD1. The trim removed 3 bases at V and 5 bases at J, leaving 4 bases unmatched. The CDR3 consists of 14 residues. The germline V gene encodes CDR1 SGHRS and CDR2 YFSETQ.

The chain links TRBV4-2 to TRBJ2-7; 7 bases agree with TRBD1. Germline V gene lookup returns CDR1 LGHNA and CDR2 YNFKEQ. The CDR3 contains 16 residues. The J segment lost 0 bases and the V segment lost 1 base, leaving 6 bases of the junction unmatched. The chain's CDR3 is CASSQARGQSSYEQYF. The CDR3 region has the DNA TGTGCCAGCAGCCAAGCTCGGGGACAGAGCTCCTACGAGCAGTACTTC.